This TCR beta chain was identified during a study of shared clonotypes between healthy human individuals. Study-level points and caveats: Limitation of the genetic and exposure-history diversity represented came from the few donors.

Genomic DNA of every subset was divided equally among multiple immunoSEQ plates. As processed by the authors: ImmunoSEQ output lacked quality scores and full-length reads, limiting matched filtering. The repertoire was sequenced with immunoSEQ multiplex PCR; TCRdb's copy has only in-frame clones and lacks some. V, J and clone size are those of that table, while D and trimming were read from the DNA. This sample yields 2,500,000 or so clones, of which 90% to 95% are seen a single time; approximately 0.35% belongs to the top ten. In its sample, this clone was seen once. Its antigen remains unknown. Germline V gene data show CDR1 as SGHTA and CDR2 as FQGNSA. V was pared by 1 base and J by 4 bases, with 13 bases between. The CDR3 runs 16 residues.

The sequence was obtained from a man aged 18 to 30 in good health. Some clones in this sample may be carry-over from other donors' samples. V and J are TRBV7-2 and TRBJ2-2; the D gene is possibly TRBD2 (6 bases). Sequenced material: naive CD4+ T cells from PBMCs. Subset defined: CD45RA+ positively selected. The CDR3 is CASSLEGLPLTGELFF. DNA for the CDR3: TGTGCCAGCAGCTTAGAGGGACTCCCCCTCACCGGGGAGCTGTTTTTT.